The 6 T cell receptor beta chains reported below all come from one sample, sequenced in a study of blood T cell repertoires in COVID-19 (dated by TCRdb to 2020 to 2022). Libraries were made using the immunoSEQ multiplex PCR assay. TCRdb re-hosts the immuneACCESS table, in-frame sequences only. Its copies lack some clones; in the studies checked, an unresolved V gene accounts for under half of them, and the cause for the rest is not known. The sample has fewer than 350,000 clones on record, roughly 89% of them singletons. Clones ranked in the top ten supply about 3.9% of the sample. Sample: peripheral blood. These receptors all come from a woman aged 55-70 years with COVID-19, enrolled during active disease.

The V and J genes are TRBV19 and TRBJ2-1, with a tentative D call TRBD2 (6 bases). The germline V gene has CDR1 LNHDA and CDR2 SQIVND (reference sequence). The length of the CDR3 is 14 residues. Trimming left V 1 base short and J 3 bases short, with 7 bases between. As DNA, the CDR3 is TGTGCCAGTAGTATAGGGGGGGACTACAATGAGCAGTTCTTC. Translation gives CASSIGGDYNEQFF.

The chain employs TRBV7-8 and TRBJ1-1; D gene uncertain. V was trimmed by 5 bases and J by 0 bases, leaving 7 bases between them. CDR1 is SGHVS, CDR2 FQNEAQ, per germline. The CDR3 contains 13 residues. DNA for the CDR3: TGTGCCAGCAGCCAGGAGCTGAACACTGAAGCTTTCTTT. Its translation is CASSQELNTEAFF.

V usage is TRBV18 and J usage is TRBJ2-1; 8 bases are shared with TRBD1. Trimming took 7 bases from V and 6 from J; bases not matched to a gene: 17. Per the germline V gene, CDR1 is KGHSH and CDR2 is LQKENI. The CDR3 is made up of 17 amino acids. The CDR3 region is CASYLSGDRGRGNEQFF. As DNA, the CDR3 is TGTGCCAGCTACCTTAGTGGAGACAGGGGAAGGGGCAATGAGCAGTTCTTC.

The rearrangement joins TRBV5-1 to TRBJ1-2, with 8 bases lining up with TRBD1. The CDR3 sequence is 15 residues long. Germline V gene data show CDR1 as SGHRS and CDR2 as YFSETQ. V lost 2 bases and J lost 7; bases outside the gene matches: 10. In nucleotides, the CDR3 is TGCGCCAGCAGCTTAAGGCAGGGGGCTTTTCCTGGCTACACCTTC. Protein product: CASSLRQGAFPGYTF.

This clone was counted only a few times. The J gene is TRBJ1-5, the V gene TRBV5-1; D is unresolved. The CDR3 is 13 amino acids. With 0 bases removed from V and 6 bases from J, the gap between germline ends came to 7 bases. Germline CDR1 is SGHRS and CDR2 is YFSETQ. The CDR3 here is CASSLGRGQPQHF. Here the CDR3 DNA reads TGCGCCAGCAGCTTGGGCCGGGGTCAGCCCCAGCATTTT.

The CDR3 region is CASSSGQGAGTGELFF. As DNA, the CDR3 is TGTGCCAGTAGTTCAGGACAGGGGGCCGGCACCGGGGAGCTGTTTTTT. This chain joins TRBV19 and TRBJ2-2; TRBD1 agrees at 11 bases. Germline V lookup: CDR1 LNHDA, CDR2 SQIVND (reference sequence). With 5 bases clipped from V and 4 bases from J, the junction kept 6 bases outside the gene matches. CDR3 length: 16 amino acids.